A selection of T cell receptor beta chains follows, all from one sample in a study of cytomegalovirus exposure and HLA in healthy donors. Sequencing was performed with immunoSEQ multiplex PCR; in TCRdb, only in-frame clones are kept and a portion is missing. In the table there are about 110,000 clones, 65% to 80% of which are singletons. The sample consisted of PBMCs. These receptors all come from a man in his 60s in good health and CMV-seronegative. The CDR3 runs from the conserved cysteine through the conserved F or W. The D gene is left open where the match is weak. Part of the rows lack a size; the others show once, few, many or a class for expanded clones.

j_call	clone_size	v_call	d_call	cdr3_nt	cdr3_aa
TRBJ1-4	NA	TRBV18	NA	TGTGCCAGCTCATCTACAGGGAAAAAACTGTTTTTT	CASSSTGKKLFF
TRBJ1-1	few	TRBV7-3	NA	TGTGCCAGCAGCTTAACGAGTCACACTGAAGCTTTCTTT	CASSLTSHTEAFF
TRBJ2-5	NA	TRBV4-3	TRBD2	TGCGCCAGCAGCCCTGAAACGGGACTAGCGGGGCGGGAGACCCAGTACTTC	CASSPETGLAGRETQYF
TRBJ1-2	NA	TRBV7-2	TRBD1	TGTGCCAGCAGCCCACCGACAGGGATCCTTATCTATGGCTACACCTTC	CASSPPTGILIYGYTF
TRBJ1-5	NA	TRBV15	NA	TGTGCCACCAGCAAACCGACAGGCGATCAGCCCCAGCATTTT	CATSKPTGDQPQHF
TRBJ1-1	NA	TRBV4-2	NA	TGTGCCAGCAGCCAAGATCCACGGGGCACTGAAGCTTTCTTT	CASSQDPRGTEAFF
TRBJ1-4	many	TRBV28	TRBD1	TGTGCCAGCAGTCAACACGGACAGGGTGGAGAAAAACTGTTTTTT	CASSQHGQGGEKLFF
TRBJ2-4	NA	TRBV7-2	TRBD2	TGTGCCAGCAGCTTATACGGGACTAGCGGGGGGGCCAATAACATTCAGTACTTC	CASSLYGTSGGANNIQYF
TRBJ2-7	NA	TRBV6-6	TRBD2	TGTGCCAGCACCCGGGGGGGGCCCTACGAGCAGTACTTC	CASTRGGPYEQYF
TRBJ2-6	NA	TRBV5-6	NA	TGTGCCAGCAGCTTGGATCAGGGATTTCTGGGGGCCAACGTCCTGACTTTC	CASSLDQGFLGANVLTF
TRBJ2-2	few	TRBV27	NA	TGTGCCAGCAGTTTAAAGGGGGTTGCTTTAAACACCGGGGAGCTGTTTTTT	CASSLKGVALNTGELFF
TRBJ2-5	NA	TRBV2	TRBD2	TGTGCCAGCAGTCCTTCGACTAGCGGGGGAAAGACCCAGTACTTC	CASSPSTSGGKTQYF
TRBJ1-6	NA	TRBV7-2	NA	TGTGCCAGCAGCTTAGTTCCCTCCAGGGGCGGTAGTTCACCCCTCCACTTT	CASSLVPSRGGSSPLHF
TRBJ1-2	NA	TRBV6-5	NA	TGTGCCAGCAGTGAGGGAGGCTATGGCTACACCTTC	CASSEGGYGYTF
TRBJ1-6	NA	TRBV4-3	TRBD1	TGCGCCAGCAGCCACCAGGGGGCTGAGTCCTATAATTCACCCCTCCACTTT	CASSHQGAESYNSPLHF
TRBJ1-3	NA	TRBV30	NA	TGTGCCTGGAGTGACCAGGGTTTTGGAAACACCATATATTTT	CAWSDQGFGNTIYF
TRBJ1-3	NA	TRBV30	NA	TGTGCCTGGAGTATCCGGGGGGCAGGAAACACCATATATTTT	CAWSIRGAGNTIYF
TRBJ1-1	few	TRBV11-1	NA	TGTGCCAGCAGCTTAGGATCAGGTTTCATGAACACTGAAGCTTTCTTT	CASSLGSGFMNTEAFF
TRBJ1-2	NA	TRBV6-6	TRBD1	TGTGCCAGCAGCAGGGACAGGGACTACACCTTC	CASSRDRDYTF
TRBJ2-7	NA	TRBV5-1	NA	TGCGCCAGCAGCTTGGGTCAGGGTGAGCAGTACTTC	CASSLGQGEQYF
TRBJ1-3	NA	TRBV25-1	NA	TGTGCCAGCAAAGGTCCGGGGGGGATTGGAAACACCATATATTTT	CASKGPGGIGNTIYF
TRBJ1-4	NA	TRBV18	NA	TGTGCCAGCTCTTTCGGGACTTATGAAAAACTGTTTTTT	CASSFGTYEKLFF
TRBJ2-1	NA	TRBV7-2	NA	TGTGCCAGCAGCTTTTACCGGGGGGCGTATGAGCAGTTCTTC	CASSFYRGAYEQFF
TRBJ1-1	NA	TRBV27	NA	TGTGCCAGCAGTTTATATACAGGGTCTAACACTGAAGCTTTCTTT	CASSLYTGSNTEAFF
TRBJ1-1	few	TRBV6-5	NA	TGTGCCTCCGCGCGGACAATGAACACTGAAGCTTTCTTT	CASARTMNTEAFF
TRBJ2-2	NA	TRBV29-1	TRBD2	TGCAGCGTCCCCGGACGCGGGGGGCCCTCGGTTTCCGGGGAGCTGTTTTTT	CSVPGRGGPSVSGELFF
TRBJ1-1	NA	TRBV10-2	NA	TGCGCCAGCAGTGTTGGGGGGGCAGCGCGAGCTTTCTTT	CASSVGGAARAFF
TRBJ2-3	NA	TRBV7-2	NA	TGTGCCAGCAGCTCTCAGGGTTCTAGCACAGATACGCAGTATTTT	CASSSQGSSTDTQYF
TRBJ2-7	NA	TRBV7-2	TRBD1	TGTGCCAGCAGCGGGTGGACAGGGGATGAGCAGTACTTC	CASSGWTGDEQYF
TRBJ1-1	NA	TRBV5-8	NA	TGTGCCAGCAGCAGACCCGGGACAAACATGAACACTGAAGCTTTCTTT	CASSRPGTNMNTEAFF
TRBJ1-6	NA	TRBV7-2	TRBD1	TGTGCCAGCAGCTTTCGGACAGGGGTCTCTAATTCACCCCTCCACTTT	CASSFRTGVSNSPLHF
TRBJ2-1	NA	TRBV5-1	TRBD1	TGCGCCAGCAGCTTGGGAGGGGGCGCCTCCTACAATGAGCAGTTCTTC	CASSLGGGASYNEQFF
TRBJ2-5	once	TRBV4-3	NA	TGCGCCAGCAGCCAAGAAGGGGGAGTTCAGACCCAGTACTTC	CASSQEGGVQTQYF
TRBJ1-1	NA	TRBV7-9	TRBD1	TGTGCCAGCAGCTTAGCGACAGGGGCCGGTACTGAAGCTTTCTTT	CASSLATGAGTEAFF
TRBJ1-1	NA	TRBV7-9	NA	TGTGCCGGCAGCGGCATGGGACACGACACTGAAGCTTTCTTT	CAGSGMGHDTEAFF
TRBJ2-3	few	TRBV5-4	TRBD2	TGTGCCAGCAGCCCATCACCTAGCGGACTAGGCACAGATACGCAGTATTTT	CASSPSPSGLGTDTQYF
TRBJ1-2	NA	TRBV5-5	NA	TGTGCCAGCAGCTTACGGGGGGTAGACGACGGCTACACCTTC	CASSLRGVDDGYTF
TRBJ2-5	NA	TRBV19	TRBD1	TGTGCCAGTAATACCGGGACAGAAGAGACCCAGTACTTC	CASNTGTEETQYF
TRBJ2-3	few	TRBV29-1	TRBD1	TGCAGCGCCCGACAGGGGTACACAGATACGCAGTATTTT	CSARQGYTDTQYF
TRBJ2-3	NA	TRBV5-1	TRBD2	TGCGCCAGCACGTCGGGGGGTTATAGCACAGATACGCAGTATTTT	CASTSGGYSTDTQYF
TRBJ1-1	NA	TRBV27	NA	TGTGCCAGCAGTTTTGACAGGATCACTGAAGCTTTCTTT	CASSFDRITEAFF
TRBJ1-6	once	TRBV28	NA	TGTGCCAGCAGTTTATTTGGGGCGGATTCACCCCTCCACTTT	CASSLFGADSPLHF